This T cell receptor (beta chain) was identified during a study of radiation and T cells in renal cell carcinoma. Study results and caveats: In blood, top tumor clones expanded by 2 weeks, shrinking by 4.

V lost 4 bases and J lost 0, with 5 bases in between. The V gene's germline CDR1 is MNHNY and CDR2 SVGAGI (reference sequence). This CDR3 region has 13 residues. Time point indicated: blood 2 weeks post-SBRT. Treatment: 15 Gy SBRT to primary tumor, nephrectomy 4 weeks later. After SBRT, blood was collected at 2 and 4 weeks, plus baseline. Sequencing used immunoSEQ multiplex PCR; TCRdb keeps in-frame clones, though not all of them. This sample carries some 72,000 clones, 82% of them seen once, and the ten largest clones take less than 7%. This clone was detected a few times. Its antigen is currently unknown.

This clonotype was obtained from a man between 60 and 75 years old with renal cell carcinoma. This specimen consisted of blood, obtained from a patient whose treatment included radiotherapy and nephrectomy. V is TRBV6-6 and J is TRBJ2-3; D not certain. CDR3 protein: CASSSPSTDTQYF. The CDR3 nucleotides are TGTGCCAGCAGTTCCCCCAGCACAGATACGCAGTATTTT.